This T cell receptor (beta chain) appears in the sequencing data of a study of blood T cell repertoires in COVID-19. Study-level information: There were acute and convalescent COVID-19 samples, and they came from the United States, Italy and Spain. Nucleic acid was either cDNA or gDNA, and it came from T cells, B-cell-depleted T cells, or PBMCs.

In the original analysis: Estimated nucleated cell counts came from reference gene primer amplification. Sequenced by immunoSEQ multiplex PCR; TCRdb stores in-frame clones only, minus some. For V, J and clone size, that table is used; D and trimming come from the DNA. The sample lists 85,000 to 90,000 clones; more than 65% were seen once. CDR1 and CDR2 from the germline V gene are LNHDA and SQIVND (reference sequence). V was pared by 5 bases and J by 3 bases, with 5 bases of the junction left unmatched. The CDR3 consists of 15 residues. V gene TRBV19 combines with J gene TRBJ2-2, with 8 nucleotides matching TRBD1. This receptor was obtained from a man between 65 and 79 years old with acute or convalescent COVID-19. Sequenced material: peripheral blood. CDR3 coding DNA: TGTGCCAGTAGTTTCCGACAGGGGTACACCGGGGAGCTGTTTTTT. Its translation is CASSFRQGYTGELFF.